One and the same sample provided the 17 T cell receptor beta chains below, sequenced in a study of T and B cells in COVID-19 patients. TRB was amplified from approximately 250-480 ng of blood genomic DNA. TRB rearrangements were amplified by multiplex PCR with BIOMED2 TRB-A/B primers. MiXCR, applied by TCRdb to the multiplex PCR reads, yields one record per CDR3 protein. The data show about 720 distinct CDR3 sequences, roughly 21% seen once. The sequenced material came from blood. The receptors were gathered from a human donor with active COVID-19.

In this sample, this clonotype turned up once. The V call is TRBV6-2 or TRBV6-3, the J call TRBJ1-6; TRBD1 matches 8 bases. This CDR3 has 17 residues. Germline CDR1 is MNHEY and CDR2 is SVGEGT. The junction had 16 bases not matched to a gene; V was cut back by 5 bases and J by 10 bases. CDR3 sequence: CASSRETGAVKRSPLHF. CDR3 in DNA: TGTGCCAGCAGTCGCGAGACAGGGGCGGTTAAACGATCACCCCTCCACTTT.

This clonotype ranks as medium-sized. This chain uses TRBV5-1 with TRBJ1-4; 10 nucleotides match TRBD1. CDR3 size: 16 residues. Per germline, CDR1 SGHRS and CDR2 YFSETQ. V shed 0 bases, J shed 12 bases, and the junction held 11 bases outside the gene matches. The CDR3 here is CASSLGPPGQGGELFF. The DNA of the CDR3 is TGCGCCAGCAGCTTGGGTCCCCCCGGACAGGGGGGCGAACTGTTTTTT. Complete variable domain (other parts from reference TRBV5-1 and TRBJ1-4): KAGVTQTPRYLIKTRGQQVTLSCSPISGHRSVSWYQQTPGQGLQFLFEYFSETQRNKGNFPGRFSGRQFSNSRSEMNVSTLELGDSALYLCASSLGPPGQGGELFFGSGTQLSVL.

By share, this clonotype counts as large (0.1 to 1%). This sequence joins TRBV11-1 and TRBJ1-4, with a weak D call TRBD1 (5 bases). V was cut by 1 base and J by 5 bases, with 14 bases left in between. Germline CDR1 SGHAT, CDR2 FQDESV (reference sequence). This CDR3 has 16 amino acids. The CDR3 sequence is CASSLGPQGTNEKLFF. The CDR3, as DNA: TGTGCCAGCAGCTTAGGACCTCAGGGAACCAATGAAAAACTGTTTTTT.

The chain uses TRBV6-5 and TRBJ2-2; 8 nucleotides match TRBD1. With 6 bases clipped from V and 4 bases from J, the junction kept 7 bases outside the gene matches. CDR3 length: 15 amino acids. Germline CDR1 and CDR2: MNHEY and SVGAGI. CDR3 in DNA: TGTGCCAGCAGCCCCACGGGACAGGTCACCGGGGAGCTGTTTTTT. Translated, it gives CASSPTGQVTGELFF.

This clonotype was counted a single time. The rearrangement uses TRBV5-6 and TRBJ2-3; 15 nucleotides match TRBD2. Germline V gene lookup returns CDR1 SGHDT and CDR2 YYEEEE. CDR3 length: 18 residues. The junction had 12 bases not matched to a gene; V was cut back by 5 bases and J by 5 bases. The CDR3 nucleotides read TGTGCCAGCAGGCTGGGACTAGCGGGGGGACCCAAGGTAGATACGCAGTATTTT. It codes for CASRLGLAGGPKVDTQYF.

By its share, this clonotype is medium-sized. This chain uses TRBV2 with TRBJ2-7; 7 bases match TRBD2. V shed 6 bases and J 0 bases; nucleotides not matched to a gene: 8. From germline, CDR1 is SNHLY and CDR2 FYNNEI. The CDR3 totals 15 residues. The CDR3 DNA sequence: TGTGCCAGCAGCCCCTTACTAGCGAACTCCTACGAGCAGTACTTC. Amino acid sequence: CASSPLLANSYEQYF. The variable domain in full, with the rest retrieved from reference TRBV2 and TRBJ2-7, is EPEVTQTPSHQVTQMGQEVILRCVPISNHLYFYWYRQILGQKVEFLVSFYNNEISEKSEIFDDQFSVERPDGSNFTLKIRSTKLEDSAMYFCASSPLLANSYEQYFGPGTRLTVT.

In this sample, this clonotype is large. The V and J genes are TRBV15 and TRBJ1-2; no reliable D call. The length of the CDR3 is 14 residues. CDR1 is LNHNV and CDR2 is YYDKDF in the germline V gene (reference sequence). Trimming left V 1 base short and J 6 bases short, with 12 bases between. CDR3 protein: CATSRGEEVDGYTF. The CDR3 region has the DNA TGTGCCACCAGCAGAGGAGAGGAGGTCGATGGCTACACCTTC.

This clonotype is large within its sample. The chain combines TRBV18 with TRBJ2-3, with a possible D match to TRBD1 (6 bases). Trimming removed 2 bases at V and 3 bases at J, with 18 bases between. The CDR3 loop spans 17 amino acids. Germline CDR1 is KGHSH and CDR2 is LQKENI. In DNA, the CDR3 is TGTGCCAGCTCACCATATGGAGCAGGGGTTGAAACAGATACGCAGTATTTT. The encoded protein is CASSPYGAGVETDTQYF.

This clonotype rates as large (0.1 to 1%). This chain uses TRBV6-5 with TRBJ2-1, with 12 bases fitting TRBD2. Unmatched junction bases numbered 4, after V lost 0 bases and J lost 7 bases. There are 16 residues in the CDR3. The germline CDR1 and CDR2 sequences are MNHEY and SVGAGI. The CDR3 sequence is CASSYSASGGANEQFF. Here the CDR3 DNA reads TGTGCCAGCAGTTACTCGGCTAGCGGGGGGGCGAATGAGCAGTTCTTC.

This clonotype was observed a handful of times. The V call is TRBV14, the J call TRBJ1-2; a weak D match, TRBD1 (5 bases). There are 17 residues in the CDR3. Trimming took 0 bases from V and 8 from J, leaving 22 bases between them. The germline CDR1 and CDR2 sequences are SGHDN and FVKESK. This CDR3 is CASSQDYLGTRLEGYTF. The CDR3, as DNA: TGTGCCAGCAGCCAAGATTATTTAGGGACCCGGTTGGAGGGCTACACCTTC.

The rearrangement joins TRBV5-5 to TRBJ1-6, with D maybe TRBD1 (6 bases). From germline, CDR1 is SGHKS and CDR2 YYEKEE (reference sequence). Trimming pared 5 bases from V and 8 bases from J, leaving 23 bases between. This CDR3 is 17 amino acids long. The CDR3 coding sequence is TGTGCCAGCAGGCTGGGACTAGCGGGGGGCATATATTCACCCCTCCACTTT. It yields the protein CASRLGLAGGIYSPLHF.

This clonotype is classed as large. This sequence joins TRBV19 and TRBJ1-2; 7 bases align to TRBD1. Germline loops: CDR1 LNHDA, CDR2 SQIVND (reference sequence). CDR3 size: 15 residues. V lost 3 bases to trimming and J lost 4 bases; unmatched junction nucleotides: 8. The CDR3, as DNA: TGTGCCAGTAGTATTAATGAGGGGGCAGTCTATGGCTACACCTTC. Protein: CASSINEGAVYGYTF.

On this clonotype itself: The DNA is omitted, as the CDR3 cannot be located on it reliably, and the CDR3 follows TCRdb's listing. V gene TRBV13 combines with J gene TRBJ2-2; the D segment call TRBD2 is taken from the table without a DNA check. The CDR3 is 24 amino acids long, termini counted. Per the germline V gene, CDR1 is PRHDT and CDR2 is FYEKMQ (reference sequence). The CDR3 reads CASEPYSGWAGANVLTFGAGELFF.

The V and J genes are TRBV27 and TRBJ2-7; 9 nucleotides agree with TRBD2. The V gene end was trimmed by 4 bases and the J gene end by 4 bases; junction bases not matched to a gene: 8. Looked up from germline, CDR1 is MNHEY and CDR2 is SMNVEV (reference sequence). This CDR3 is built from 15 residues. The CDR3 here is CASSSLASGKYEQYF. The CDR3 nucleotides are TGTGCCAGCAGTTCCCTGGCTAGCGGGAAGTACGAGCAGTACTTC.

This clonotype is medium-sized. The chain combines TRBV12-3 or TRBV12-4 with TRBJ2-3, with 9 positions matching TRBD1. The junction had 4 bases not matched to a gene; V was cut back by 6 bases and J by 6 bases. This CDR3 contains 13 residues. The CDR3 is CASSLGTGDTQYF. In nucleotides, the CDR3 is TGTGCCAGCAGCCTCGGGACAGGGGATACGCAGTATTTT.

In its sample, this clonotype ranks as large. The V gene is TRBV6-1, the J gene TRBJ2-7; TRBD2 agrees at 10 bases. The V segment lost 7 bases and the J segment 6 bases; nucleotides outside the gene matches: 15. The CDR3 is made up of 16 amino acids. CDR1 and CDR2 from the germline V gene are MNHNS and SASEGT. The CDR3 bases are TGTGCCAGCAAGCCTTCAAGCGGGAGGGTTCCCTTCGAGCAGTACTTC. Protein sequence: CASKPSSGRVPFEQYF.

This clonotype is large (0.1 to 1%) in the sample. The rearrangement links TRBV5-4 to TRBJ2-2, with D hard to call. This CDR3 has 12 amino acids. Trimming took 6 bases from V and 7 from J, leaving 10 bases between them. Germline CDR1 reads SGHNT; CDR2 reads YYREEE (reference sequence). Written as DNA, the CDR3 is TGTGCCAGCAACGAGTTGGGCGGGGAGCTGTTTTTT. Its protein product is CASNELGGELFF.